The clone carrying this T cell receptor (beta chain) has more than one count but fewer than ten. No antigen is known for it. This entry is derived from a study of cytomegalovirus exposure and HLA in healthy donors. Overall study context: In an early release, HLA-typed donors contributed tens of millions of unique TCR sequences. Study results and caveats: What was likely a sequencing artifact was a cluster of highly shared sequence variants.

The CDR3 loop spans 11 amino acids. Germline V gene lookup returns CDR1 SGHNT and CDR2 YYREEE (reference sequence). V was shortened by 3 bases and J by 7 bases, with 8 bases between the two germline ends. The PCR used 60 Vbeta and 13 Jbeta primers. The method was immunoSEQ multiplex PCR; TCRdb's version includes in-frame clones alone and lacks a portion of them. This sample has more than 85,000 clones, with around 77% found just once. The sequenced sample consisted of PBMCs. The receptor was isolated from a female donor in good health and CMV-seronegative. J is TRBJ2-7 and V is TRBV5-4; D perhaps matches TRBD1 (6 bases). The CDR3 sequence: CASSSQGEQYF. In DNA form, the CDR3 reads TGTGCCAGCAGCTCCCAGGGGGAGCAGTACTTC. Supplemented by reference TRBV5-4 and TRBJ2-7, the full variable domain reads ETGVTQSPTHLIKTRGQQVTLRCSSQSGHNTVSWYQQALGQGPQFIFQYYREEENGRGNFPPRFSGLQFPNYSSELNVNALELDDSALYLCASSSQGEQYFGPGTRLTVT.